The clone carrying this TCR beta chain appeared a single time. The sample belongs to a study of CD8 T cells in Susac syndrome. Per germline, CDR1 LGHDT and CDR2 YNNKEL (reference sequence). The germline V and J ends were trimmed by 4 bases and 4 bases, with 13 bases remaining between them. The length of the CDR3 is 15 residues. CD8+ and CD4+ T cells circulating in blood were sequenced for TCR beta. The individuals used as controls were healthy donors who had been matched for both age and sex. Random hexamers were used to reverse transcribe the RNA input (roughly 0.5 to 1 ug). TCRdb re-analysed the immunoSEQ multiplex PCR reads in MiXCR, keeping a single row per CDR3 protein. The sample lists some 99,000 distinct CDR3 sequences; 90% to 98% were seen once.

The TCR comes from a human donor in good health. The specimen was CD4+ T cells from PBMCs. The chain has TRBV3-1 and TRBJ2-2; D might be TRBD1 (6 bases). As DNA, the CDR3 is TGTGCCAGCAGCCCGGGACACCTTTTCACCGGGGAGCTGTTTTTT. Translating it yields CASSPGHLFTGELFF.